A selection of T cell receptor beta chains follows, all from one sample in a study of blood T cell repertoires in COVID-19. This table comes from immunoSEQ multiplex PCR, and its TCRdb copy is limited to in-frame clones, with some not included. The data hold around 250,000 clones, with 85% to 90% observed a single time. The sequenced material came from PBMCs or T cells enriched from blood (not recorded which). These receptors were taken from a man aged 18 to 30 who had recovered from COVID-19. Both conserved end residues are part of each CDR3. Each record gives: J gene, clone size, V gene, D gene, CDR3 protein, CDR3 DNA. A D gene is named only where the DNA matches it firmly. Clone size is stated in some rows and not others, as once, few, many or a class when expanded.

TRBJ2-2 | . | TRBV19 | . | CASSITRDGELFF | TGTGCCAGTAGTATCACGAGGGACGGGGAGCTGTTTTTT
TRBJ1-6 | . | TRBV30 | . | CAWTGQSSYNSPLHF | TGTGCCTGGACAGGGCAGAGCTCCTATAATTCACCCCTCCACTTT
TRBJ1-6 | few | TRBV5-4 | . | CASSFPGKNSPLHF | TGTGCCAGCAGCTTCCCCGGGAAAAATTCACCCCTCCACTTT
TRBJ1-1 | once | TRBV28 | TRBD1 | CASSFRTGGPFF | TGTGCCAGCAGTTTTCGGACAGGCGGGCCTTTCTTT
TRBJ1-1 | . | TRBV25-1 | . | CASSDRGFETEAFF | TGTGCCAGCAGTGATAGGGGGTTTGAGACTGAAGCTTTCTTT
TRBJ1-4 | . | TRBV19 | TRBD1 | CASSMGRGPATNEKLFF | TGTGCCAGTAGTATGGGCAGGGGGCCCGCAACTAATGAAAAACTGTTTTTT
TRBJ2-7 | . | TRBV7-2 | . | CASSGTRGPYEQYF | TGTGCCAGCAGCGGTACCAGGGGACCCTACGAGCAGTACTTC
TRBJ1-4 | . | TRBV19 | . | CASSRSPRYNEKLFF | TGTGCCAGTTCGAGATCCCCCAGGTATAATGAAAAACTGTTTTTT
TRBJ2-7 | . | TRBV5-6 | . | CASSLAHREQYF | TGTGCCAGCAGCTTGGCACACCGCGAGCAGTACTTC
TRBJ2-5 | . | TRBV7-2 | TRBD2 | CASSARPGLAGGETQYF | TGTGCCAGCAGCGCCCGCCCCGGACTAGCGGGGGGAGAGACCCAGTACTTC
TRBJ1-2 | . | TRBV5-5 | TRBD1 | CATQGDYGYTF | TGTGCCACCCAGGGGGACTATGGCTACACCTTC
TRBJ1-1 | . | TRBV19 | . | CASSIGGGITEAFF | TGTGCCAGTAGTATAGGGGGAGGGATCACTGAAGCTTTCTTT
TRBJ1-5 | once | TRBV5-5 | . | CASSSRGNQPQHF | TGTGCCAGCAGCTCCAGGGGCAATCAGCCCCAGCATTTT
TRBJ2-3 | . | TRBV28 | TRBD2 | CASSFQRAGGADTQYF | TGTGCCAGCAGCTTCCAGAGGGCGGGAGGCGCAGATACGCAGTATTTT
TRBJ2-6 | . | TRBV5-1 | . | CASSWSLLIGVASGANVLTF | TGCGCCAGCAGCTGGAGTTTGCTCATCGGCGTGGCCTCTGGGGCCAACGTCCTGACTTTC
TRBJ2-7 | . | TRBV12-3/TRBV12-4 | . | CASSLTPGEQYF | TGTGCCAGCAGTCTGACTCCGGGGGAGCAGTACTTC
TRBJ2-7 | . | TRBV2 | . | CASSEVGQLFAYEQYF | TGTGCCAGCAGTGAAGTTGGGCAGCTCTTCGCCTACGAGCAGTACTTC
TRBJ2-7 | . | TRBV11-3 | TRBD1 | CASSLDFGTDLLYEQYF | TGTGCCAGCAGCTTAGACTTCGGGACAGATCTCCTCTACGAGCAGTACTTC
TRBJ2-5 | . | TRBV5-4 | TRBD2 | CASSLLGRAQETQYF | TGTGCCAGCAGCTTACTCGGGAGGGCCCAAGAGACCCAGTACTTC
TRBJ2-7 | . | TRBV27 | . | CASGPGSYEQYF | TGTGCCAGCGGGCCGGGGTCCTACGAGCAGTACTTC